Sequencing of this T cell receptor (beta chain) was carried out in a study of shared clonotypes between healthy human individuals (dated by TCRdb to the early 2020s). Regarding the complete study: The cohort comprised a couple of women and a few men aged 18 to 49 years. To increase sequencing depth and limit assay-specific biases, TCR repertoire library preparation and sequencing were carried out by different laboratories using diverse techniques. For each donor, CD4 naive and CD4 memory were each run on three plates, CD8 naive on two plates, and CD8 memory on one plate. Between about 0.8 and 9 billion PBMCs per donor were obtained by leukapheresis. Blood TCR repertoires of a handful of healthy adults were deeply sequenced to estimate repertoire size and the extent of clonotype sharing between individuals.

The CDR3, cysteine through phenylalanine, is 15 amino acids long. Left in the record is the CDR3 DNA by itself, 45 bases read in frame from the first base. CDR1 and CDR2 (MDHEN, SYDVKM) derive from the germline V gene. Unmatched junction bases come to 10, with V trimmed by 5 bases and J by 6 bases. Using the deep immunoSEQ assay, TCR CDR3 regions were amplified from genomic DNA by multiplex PCR. Extracted genomic DNA from each cell subset was distributed evenly across all wells of several immunoSEQ 96-well plates, and each plate was treated as a replicate. For sorted subsets, roughly 200 ng of genomic DNA, equivalent to 25,000 to 30,000 T cell genomes, went into each replicate PCR. Purified libraries were measured with a Qubit 3.0 fluorometer, size-checked on a Bioanalyzer 2100, and measured again with the KAPA Library Quantification kit. Every immunoSEQ 96-well plate was sequenced on a separate single-read 150-cycle Illumina NextSeq 550 flow cell. Per the source publication's procedure: Because the immunoSEQ output held only junctional sequences and lacked quality scores, the filtering could not match the filtering applied to full-length reads. Sequences were annotated with PyIR, a Python wrapper for IgBLAST v1.9, using IMGT germline references to assign V/J genes and CDR3. Reads were filtered out if the reads had weak V/J assignments (E-value above 1e-6), no CDR3, stop codons, out-of-frame junctions, or ambiguous translated residues. V3J clonotypes were defined as sequences sharing the same inferred V gene, J gene, and CDR3 amino acid sequence. To compute the percentage overlap between repertoires, the number of shared unique clonotypes was divided by the size of the smaller repertoire. Repertoire richness was assessed with RTK rarefaction, the Chao1 estimator, and Recon v2.1 estimates of unobserved clonotypes. Generation probabilities for all TCRbeta clonotypes obtained by the gDNA method from a handful of donors were computed using OLGA. Drawn from immuneACCESS, this table holds only the in-frame rearrangements with V and J called that TCRdb kept. Clones are partly lost; checked studies trace under half to an unresolved V gene and leave the rest unexplained. That table furnishes V, J and clone size, whereas the DNA furnished D and trimming. Present in this sample are about 2.5 million clones, 85% to 95% of which were seen just once. The ten largest clones represent 0.37% of the sample.

Healthy HIV-negative adults with no recently reported acute infections or vaccinations were included as donors. Every donor was a Caucasian adult residing in Nashville, Tennessee, USA. CD4+ T cells were enriched through magnetic negative selection, after which naive cells were positively selected on CD45RA and the remaining negative fraction served as the memory subset. Blood was collected by leukapheresis, and PBMCs were isolated by Ficoll-Histopaque density gradient centrifugation and then cryopreserved in liquid nitrogen vapor phase. Analytical flow cytometry was used to check the purity and quantity of every magnetically sorted T cell population. Genomic DNA was isolated from each sorted fraction and quantified by UV absorbance on a Nanodrop 2000c. The paper's findings and limits, for the study overall: Compared with non-shared clonotypes, the clonotypes found in all four sorted-subset donors had higher generation probabilities. Naive subsets generally had larger estimated clonotype richness than memory subsets. Because the study included only a small number of donors, the genetic and exposure-history diversity represented was limited. Pairwise subsampling led to the expectation that sequencing depth would affect the degree of clonotype sharing among donors. Sampling was restricted to blood, and TCR repertoires in tissues likely differ from the TCR repertoires found in blood. Sharing across a handful of donors was observed for about 5% of naive CD4, 3% to 3.5% of naive CD8, 2% to 2.5% of memory CD4, and approximately 0.41% of memory CD8 clonotypes. Even with the large sequencing depth, rarefaction of the sorted-subset datasets indicated that sequencing was incomplete.

On this clone itself: Its antigen has not been determined. Base quality data are lacking; no much larger clone is found one base away.

This TCR derives from a man between 18 and 35 years old in good health. Some clones in this sample may be carry-over from other donors' samples. The rearrangement combines TRBV28 with TRBJ2-7, with 10 middle bases fitting TRBD1. The sequencing input was naive CD4+ T cells from PBMCs. The meaning of the sample's cell subset or site label: CD45RA+ positively selected. CDR3 loop: CASSTRTGGIGEQYF. The DNA is TGTGCCAGCAGTACACGGACAGGGGGAATCGGCGAGCAGTACTTC.